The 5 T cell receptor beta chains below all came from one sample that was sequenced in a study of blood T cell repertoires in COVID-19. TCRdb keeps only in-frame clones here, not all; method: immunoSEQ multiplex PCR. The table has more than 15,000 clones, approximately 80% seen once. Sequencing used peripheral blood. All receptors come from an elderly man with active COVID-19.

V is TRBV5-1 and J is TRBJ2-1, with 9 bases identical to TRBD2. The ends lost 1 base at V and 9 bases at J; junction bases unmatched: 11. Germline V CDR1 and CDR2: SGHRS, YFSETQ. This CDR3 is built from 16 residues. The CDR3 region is CASSLFAGGVASEQFF. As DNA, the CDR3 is TGCGCCAGCAGCTTGTTTGCGGGAGGGGTGGCCAGTGAGCAGTTCTTC. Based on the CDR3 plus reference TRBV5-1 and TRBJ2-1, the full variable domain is KAGVTQTPRYLIKTRGQQVTLSCSPISGHRSVSWYQQTPGQGLQFLFEYFSETQRNKGNFPGRFSGRQFSNSRSEMNVSTLELGDSALYLCASSLFAGGVASEQFFGPGTRLTVL.

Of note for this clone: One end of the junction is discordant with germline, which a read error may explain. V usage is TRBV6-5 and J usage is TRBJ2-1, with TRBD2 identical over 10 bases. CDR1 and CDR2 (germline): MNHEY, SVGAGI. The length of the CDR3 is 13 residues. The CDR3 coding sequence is TGCGATAGCGGGAGGAGTCCGTACAATGAGCAGTTCTTC. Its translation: CDSGRSPYNEQFF.

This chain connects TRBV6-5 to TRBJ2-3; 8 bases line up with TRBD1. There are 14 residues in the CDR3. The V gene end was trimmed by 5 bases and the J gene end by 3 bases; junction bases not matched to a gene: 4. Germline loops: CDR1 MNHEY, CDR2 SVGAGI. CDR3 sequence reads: CASSTGGWTDTQYF. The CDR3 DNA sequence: TGTGCCAGCAGTACAGGGGGGTGGACAGATACGCAGTATTTT.

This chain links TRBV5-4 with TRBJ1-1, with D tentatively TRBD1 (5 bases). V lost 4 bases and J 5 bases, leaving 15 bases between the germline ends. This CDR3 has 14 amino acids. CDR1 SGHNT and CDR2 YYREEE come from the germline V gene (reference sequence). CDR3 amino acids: CASSQGGLRTEAFF. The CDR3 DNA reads TGTGCCAGCAGCCAGGGAGGGTTAAGGACTGAAGCTTTCTTT.

CDR3 in amino acids: CASSDTELETQYF. The CDR3 DNA follows: TGTGCCAGCAGTGATACAGAGTTAGAGACCCAGTACTTC. The chain couples TRBV12-3 or TRBV12-4 to TRBJ2-5; D gene unclear. Trimming stripped 5 bases from V and 4 bases from J, with 11 bases between. This CDR3 contains 13 residues.